The 17 T cell receptor beta chains presented below share a single source sample, sequenced in a study of shared clonotypes between healthy human individuals. Repertoires were generated with immunoSEQ multiplex PCR, while TCRdb's copy carries only in-frame clones and drops some. The sample yields about 980,000 clones, approximately 76% seen once. The sequencing input was memory CD4+ T cells sorted from blood. Indicated subset: CD45RA-negative fraction. These receptors all stem from a man aged 18 to 30 in good health.

In regard to this clone: A read error may be the cause here, since a much bigger clone is one base away. The chain is built from TRBV27 and TRBJ2-3; no definite D call. With 5 bases removed from V and 2 bases from J, the gap between germline ends came to 5 bases. The CDR3 sequence is 12 residues long. Germline assignment: CDR1 MNHEY and CDR2 SMNVEV (reference sequence). The CDR3 sequence: CASSTNTDTQYF. The CDR3 region has the DNA TGTGCCAGCAGTACCAACACAGATACGCAGTATTTT.

This clone appeared a single time. The chain uses TRBV4-2 and TRBJ1-2, with 7 bases lining up with TRBD1. After removal of 1 base from V and 6 bases from J, the junction contained 8 bases not matched to a gene. Germline V gene data show CDR1 as LGHNA and CDR2 as YNFKEQ. CDR3 length: 15 residues. Here the CDR3 reads CASSQVGGTEDGYTF. CDR3 bases: TGTGCCAGCAGCCAAGTGGGGGGGACAGAGGATGGCTACACCTTC.

CDR3 loop: CASSTDGRFGYTF. The CDR3 region has the DNA TGTGCCAGTAGTACGGACGGGCGTTTCGGCTACACCTTC. The chain recombines TRBV19 with TRBJ1-2; no clear D gene. Germline V CDR1 and CDR2: LNHDA, SQIVND (reference sequence). The CDR3 contains 13 residues. V shed 4 bases and J shed 8 bases, with 14 bases lying between them.

The chain links TRBV10-1 to TRBJ2-3; 7 nucleotides line up with TRBD2. J gave up 6 bases and V 10 bases, and 37 bases lay outside the gene matches. The germline CDR1 and CDR2 sequences are WNHNN and SYGVQD (reference sequence). This CDR3 is 22 amino acids long. The chain's CDR3 is CAIPLWGAGERTKTARQDTQYF. The CDR3 DNA reads TGCGCCATCCCGCTATGGGGTGCGGGGGAGCGGACAAAGACGGCGCGGCAGGATACGCAGTATTTT.

The V and J genes are TRBV5-1 and TRBJ1-5, with D perhaps matching TRBD1 (5 bases). The length of the CDR3 is 14 residues. V was clipped by 4 bases and J by 3 bases, with 11 bases between them. Germline-derived CDR1 and CDR2 are SGHRS and YFSETQ. DNA of the CDR3: TGCGCCAGCAGCCCGCAGGGAAACAATCAGCCCCAGCATTTT. Encoded protein: CASSPQGNNQPQHF.

The chain carries TRBV28 and TRBJ2-1, with 10 bases that match TRBD1. This CDR3 contains 15 residues. V shed 3 bases, J shed 7 bases, and the junction held 6 bases outside the gene matches. Germline V gives CDR1 MDHEN, CDR2 SYDVKM. CDR3 sequence: CASSFPDRGQNEQFF. The CDR3, as DNA: TGTGCCAGCAGTTTCCCCGACAGGGGGCAAAATGAGCAGTTCTTC.

The chain carries TRBV7-2 and TRBJ2-5; 13 positions agree with TRBD2. Trimming took 1 base from V and 7 from J; bases not matched to a gene: 12. Looked up from germline, CDR1 is SGHTA and CDR2 is FQGNSA. The CDR3 has 18 amino acids. The CDR3 DNA follows: TGTGCCAGCAGCTTAGTGTCGGGACTAGCGGGGCCCCCAGGGACCCAGTACTTC. This gives the protein CASSLVSGLAGPPGTQYF.

The chain is built from TRBV5-1 and TRBJ1-5, with 10 bases fitting TRBD1. The CDR3 has 16 residues. Per germline, CDR1 SGHRS and CDR2 YFSETQ. V gave up 0 bases and J gave up 7 bases; unmatched junction bases: 7. The CDR3 nucleotides read TGCGCCAGCAGCTTGGGGGGACAGGGGCTGAGCCAGCCCCAGCATTTT. It translates to CASSLGGQGLSQPQHF.

This clone was recorded a few times. The chain has TRBV5-1 and TRBJ1-1, with D uncertain. This CDR3 has 15 amino acids. The V end was cut by 4 bases, the J end by 5 bases, with 18 bases between. The germline gives CDR1 SGHRS, CDR2 YFSETQ. CDR3 DNA: TGCGCCAGCAGCGCCTCGACCGCAGGTAGGACTGAAGCTTTCTTT. The encoded protein is CASSASTAGRTEAFF.

The chain links TRBV2 to TRBJ2-7; D gene ambiguous. This CDR3 region has 13 residues. The germline V and J ends were trimmed by 8 bases and 6 bases, with 17 bases remaining between them. The germline V gene encodes CDR1 SNHLY and CDR2 FYNNEI. The CDR3 protein is CASLPSALSEQYF. The CDR3 coding sequence is TGTGCCAGCCTCCCCTCAGCTTTATCCGAGCAGTACTTC.

The chain couples TRBV5-6 to TRBJ1-2, with unresolved D. There are 14 residues in the CDR3. V dropped 0 bases and J dropped 4 bases, with 10 bases sitting between them. Germline values: CDR1 SGHDT, CDR2 YYEEEE. CDR3 region: CASSLGQVAYGYTF. CDR3 sequence (DNA): TGTGCCAGCAGCTTGGGTCAGGTCGCCTATGGCTACACCTTC.

The chain combines TRBV15 with TRBJ2-7; 10 positions agree with TRBD1. This CDR3 spans 15 amino acids. The V segment lost 4 bases and the J segment 5 bases; nucleotides outside the gene matches: 8. In germline, CDR1 is LNHNV, CDR2 YYDKDF (reference sequence). The CDR3 loop is CATSTRTGGFNEQYF. Here the CDR3 DNA reads TGTGCCACCAGCACTCGGACAGGGGGTTTTAACGAGCAGTACTTC.

The chain recombines TRBV28 with TRBJ1-2, with a weak D call TRBD1 (6 bases). Germline V gene lookup returns CDR1 MDHEN and CDR2 SYDVKM. V shed 2 bases and J shed 0 bases, with 16 bases lying between them. This CDR3 has 17 amino acids. In DNA, the CDR3 is TGTGCCAGCAGTTTAGAATTCGGGGGCCGATCTAACTATGGCTACACCTTC. Encoded protein: CASSLEFGGRSNYGYTF.

This clone was picked up one time. The rearrangement joins TRBV7-2 to TRBJ2-7; 9 nucleotides line up with TRBD1. The germline gives CDR1 SGHTA, CDR2 FQGNSA. CDR3 length: 14 residues. Trimming at V came to 1 base and at J to 6 bases, leaving 4 bases not matched to a gene. The CDR3 loop is CASSLGRDRAEQYF. CDR3 nucleotide sequence: TGTGCCAGCAGCTTAGGCCGGGACAGGGCCGAGCAGTACTTC.

CDR3 in amino acids: CASSIPGQGAHEQYF. In nucleotides, the CDR3 is TGTGCCAGCAGCATTCCGGGACAGGGGGCGCACGAGCAGTACTTC. The chain joins TRBV5-4 to TRBJ2-7, with 12 bases matching TRBD1. CDR1 is SGHNT and CDR2 is YYREEE in the germline V gene (reference sequence). V dropped 4 bases and J dropped 5; count of bases not matched to a gene: 7. The CDR3 extends over 15 amino acids. Variable domain in full (rest from reference TRBV5-4 and TRBJ2-7): ETGVTQSPTHLIKTRGQQVTLRCSSQSGHNTVSWYQQALGQGPQFIFQYYREEENGRGNFPPRFSGLQFPNYSSELNVNALELDDSALYLCASSIPGQGAHEQYFGPGTRLTVT.

This sequence joins TRBV4-3 and TRBJ2-1; D not resolved. The V and J ends lost 0 bases and 1 base respectively, with 7 bases between them. The germline CDR1 and CDR2 sequences are LGHNA and YSLEER. The CDR3 consists of 15 residues. CDR3 region: CASSQDYTSYNEQFF. The CDR3 coding sequence is TGCGCCAGCAGCCAAGACTACACTTCCTACAATGAGCAGTTCTTC.

The chain uses TRBV28 and TRBJ2-3; TRBD2 matches at 7 bases. Germline values: CDR1 MDHEN, CDR2 SYDVKM. V gave up 7 bases and J gave up 6 bases; unmatched junction bases: 22. The length of the CDR3 is 18 residues. The CDR3: CASTPGGSLFRGEDTQYF. The CDR3 DNA sequence: TGTGCCAGCACCCCCGGGGGGTCCTTATTTCGGGGGGAGGATACGCAGTATTTT.